This TCR beta chain was documented in a study of T-cell reconstitution after alpha-beta-depleted transplantation in children. Trimming cost V 5 bases and J 12 bases, with 23 bases left between them. The CDR3 length is 15 residues. CDR1 and CDR2 from the germline V gene are MGHRA and YSYEKL. TCRbeta library construction was performed incorporating unique molecular identifiers. MiXCR was run by TCRdb on the PCR reads, yielding one entry per CDR3 protein. The sample has about 900,000 distinct CDR3 sequences; around 30% are singletons. In its sample, this clonotype was seen once. The J gene is TRBJ2-1, the V gene TRBV4-1, with TRBD1 as a possible D gene (6 bases). The input for sequencing was PBMCs, mostly from graft donor cells, taken 360 days after TCRalphabeta/CD19-depleted stem cell transplant. The receptor was isolated from a boy less than two years old who had a stem cell transplant for SCID, so the T cells may come from the graft donor. Written as DNA, the CDR3 is TGCGCCAGCAGCGGCCGGGACACGCGGCGGTCGGGGCAGTTCTTC. Protein product: CASSGRDTRRSGQFF.